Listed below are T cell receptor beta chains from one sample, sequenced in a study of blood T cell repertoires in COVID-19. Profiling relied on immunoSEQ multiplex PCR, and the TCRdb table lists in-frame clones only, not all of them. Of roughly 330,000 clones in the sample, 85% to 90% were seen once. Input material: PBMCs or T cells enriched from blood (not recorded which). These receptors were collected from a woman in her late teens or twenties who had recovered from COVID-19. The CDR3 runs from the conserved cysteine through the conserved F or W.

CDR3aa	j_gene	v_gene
CASSNTGGSFVGADTEAFF	TRBJ1-1	TRBV5-1
CASGLQTYGYTF	TRBJ1-2	TRBV19
CATDRDNVFEQYF	TRBJ2-7	TRBV6-4
CASSTGTVTEAFF	TRBJ1-1	TRBV18
CASSFRQGVNYGYTF	TRBJ1-2	TRBV9
CASSLVPSHYNEQFF	TRBJ2-1	TRBV5-1
CASSRTSGGSTDTQYF	TRBJ2-3	TRBV7-9
CASSLGTTYEQYF	TRBJ2-7	TRBV12-3/TRBV12-4
CASRLGTGGNTGELFF	TRBJ2-2	TRBV7-9
CATSALTSGAAADTQYF	TRBJ2-3	TRBV24-1
CASSSPRGARSEKLFF	TRBJ1-4	TRBV11-2
CASSLAGTRKLEQYF	TRBJ2-7	TRBV7-9
CASSTRVGSELFF	TRBJ2-2	TRBV9
CASSQSPRTSGSFRNEQFF	TRBJ2-1	TRBV3-1/TRBV3-2
CASSLARQGGIEKLFF	TRBJ1-4	TRBV7-2
CSVEPGQGAFTEAFF	TRBJ1-1	TRBV29-1
CATSGRDRYGYTF	TRBJ1-2	TRBV24-1
CASNPGLAASSYNEQFF	TRBJ2-1	TRBV28
CASSQDPIRQGPYTEAFF	TRBJ1-1	TRBV3-1/TRBV3-2
CASSEGYTGGTEAFF	TRBJ1-1	TRBV10-2
CASSLGQGRGGYTF	TRBJ1-2	TRBV11-2
CAWSIRLADNEQFF	TRBJ2-1	TRBV30
CASSQGTYSNQPQHF	TRBJ1-5	TRBV4-1
CASSQQFYRDRGITDTQYF	TRBJ2-3	TRBV4-1
CASSSTTVAWGTQYF	TRBJ2-5	TRBV7-2
CAISAGAGGFLGTGELFF	TRBJ2-2	TRBV10-3
CASSQDADNEQFF	TRBJ2-1	TRBV4-2
CASSTRHSYNEQFF	TRBJ2-1	TRBV11-3
CASSLLATNTGELFF	TRBJ2-2	TRBV4-1
CASSLEVRGTEAFF	TRBJ1-1	TRBV7-2
CASRGGGDVAFF	TRBJ1-1	TRBV6-5
CASSQTAYEAFF	TRBJ1-1	TRBV28
CASSVQGAWGNTEAFF	TRBJ1-1	TRBV6-1
CASSENRGGYTF	TRBJ1-2	TRBV2
CASSFEGWDNSPLHF	TRBJ1-6	TRBV5-6
CASSRDRGDYGYTF	TRBJ1-2	TRBV18
CASSSRTGMEYGYTF	TRBJ1-2	TRBV7-2
CASNRLAGDADTQYF	TRBJ2-3	TRBV19
CASSPGLAGGPNEQFF	TRBJ2-1	TRBV6-4
CASSLVGWGDEQFF	TRBJ2-1	TRBV5-1
CASSLGTSGLEQYF	TRBJ2-7	TRBV6-5
CASSLDLVGGGSYGYTF	TRBJ1-2	TRBV5-1
CASSPDDRLNTEAFF	TRBJ1-1	TRBV11-2